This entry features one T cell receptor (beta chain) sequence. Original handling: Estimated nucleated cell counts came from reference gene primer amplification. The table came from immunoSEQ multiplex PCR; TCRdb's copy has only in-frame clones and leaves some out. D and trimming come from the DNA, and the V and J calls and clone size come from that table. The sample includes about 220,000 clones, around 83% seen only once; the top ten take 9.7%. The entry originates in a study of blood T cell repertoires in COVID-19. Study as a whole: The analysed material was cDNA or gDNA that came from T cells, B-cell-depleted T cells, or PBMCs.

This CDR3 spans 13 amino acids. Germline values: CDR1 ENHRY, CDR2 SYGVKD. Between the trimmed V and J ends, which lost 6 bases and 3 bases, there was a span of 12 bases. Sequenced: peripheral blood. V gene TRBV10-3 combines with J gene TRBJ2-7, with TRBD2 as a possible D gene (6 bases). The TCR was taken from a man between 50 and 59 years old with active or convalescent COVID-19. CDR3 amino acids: CAISGGLIYEQYF. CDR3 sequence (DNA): TGTGCCATCAGCGGGGGACTGATCTACGAGCAGTACTTC.